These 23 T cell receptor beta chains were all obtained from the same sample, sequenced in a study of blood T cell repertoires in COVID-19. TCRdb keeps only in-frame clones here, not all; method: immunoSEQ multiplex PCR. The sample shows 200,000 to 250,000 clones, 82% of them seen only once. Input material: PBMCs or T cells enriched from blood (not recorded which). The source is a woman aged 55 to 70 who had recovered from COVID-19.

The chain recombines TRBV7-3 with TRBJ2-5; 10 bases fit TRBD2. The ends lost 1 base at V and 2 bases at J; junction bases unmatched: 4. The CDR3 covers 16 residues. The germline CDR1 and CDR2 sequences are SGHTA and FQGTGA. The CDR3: CASSLSPSGGQETQYF. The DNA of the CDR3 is TGTGCCAGCAGCTTAAGCCCTAGCGGGGGACAAGAGACCCAGTACTTC.

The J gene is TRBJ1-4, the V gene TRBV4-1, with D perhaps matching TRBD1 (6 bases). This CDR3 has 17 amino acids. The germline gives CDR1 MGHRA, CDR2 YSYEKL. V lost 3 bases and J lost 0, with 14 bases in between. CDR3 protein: CASSQAMTGATNEKLFF. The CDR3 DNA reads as TGCGCCAGCAGCCAGGCTATGACAGGTGCAACTAATGAAAAACTGTTTTTT.

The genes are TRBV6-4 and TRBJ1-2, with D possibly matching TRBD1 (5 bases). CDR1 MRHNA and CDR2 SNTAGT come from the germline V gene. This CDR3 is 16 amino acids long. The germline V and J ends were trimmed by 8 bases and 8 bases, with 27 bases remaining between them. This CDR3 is CASPRRQPPALWGYTF. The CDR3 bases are TGTGCCAGCCCCCGACGACAGCCTCCTGCTTTATGGGGCTACACCTTC.

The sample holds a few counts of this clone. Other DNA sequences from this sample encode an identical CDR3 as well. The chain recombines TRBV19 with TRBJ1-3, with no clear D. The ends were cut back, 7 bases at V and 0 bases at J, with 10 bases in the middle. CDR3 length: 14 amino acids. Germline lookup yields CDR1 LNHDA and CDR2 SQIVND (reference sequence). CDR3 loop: CASTLGSSGNTIYF. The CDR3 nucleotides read TGTGCCAGTACCCTGGGGAGCTCTGGAAACACCATATATTTT.

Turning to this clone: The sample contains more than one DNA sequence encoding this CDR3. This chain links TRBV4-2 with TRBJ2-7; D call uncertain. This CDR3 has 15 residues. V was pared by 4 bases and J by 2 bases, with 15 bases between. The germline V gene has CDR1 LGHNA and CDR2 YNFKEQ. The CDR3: CASSPRYADTYEQYF. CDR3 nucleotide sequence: TGTGCCAGCAGCCCGCGCTACGCTGACACCTACGAGCAGTACTTC.

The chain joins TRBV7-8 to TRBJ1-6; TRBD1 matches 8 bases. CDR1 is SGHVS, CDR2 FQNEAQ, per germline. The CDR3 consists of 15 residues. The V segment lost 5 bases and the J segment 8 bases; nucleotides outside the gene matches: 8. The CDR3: CASSLLGQGDSPLHF. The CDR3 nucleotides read TGTGCCAGCAGCCTATTAGGACAGGGAGATTCACCCCTCCACTTT.

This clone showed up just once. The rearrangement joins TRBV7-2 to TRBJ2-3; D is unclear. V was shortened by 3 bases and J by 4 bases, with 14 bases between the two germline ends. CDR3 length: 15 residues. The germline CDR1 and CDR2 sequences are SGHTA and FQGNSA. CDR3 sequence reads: CASSFARGAADTQYF. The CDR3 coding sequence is TGTGCCAGCAGCTTCGCACGCGGAGCCGCAGATACGCAGTATTTT.

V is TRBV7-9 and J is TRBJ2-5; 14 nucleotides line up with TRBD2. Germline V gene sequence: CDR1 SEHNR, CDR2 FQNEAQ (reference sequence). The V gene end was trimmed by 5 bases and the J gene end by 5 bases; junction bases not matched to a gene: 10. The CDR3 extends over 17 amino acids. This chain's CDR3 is CASSQGTSGRELETQYF. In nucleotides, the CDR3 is TGTGCCAGCAGCCAAGGGACTAGCGGGAGAGAGTTGGAGACCCAGTACTTC.

Here the CDR3 reads CASSWGQSQETQYF. As DNA, the CDR3 is TGTGCCAGCAGCTGGGGACAGTCCCAAGAGACCCAGTACTTC. This sequence joins TRBV7-2 and TRBJ2-5; TRBD1 agrees at 7 bases. Germline values: CDR1 SGHTA, CDR2 FQGNSA. This CDR3 spans 14 amino acids. V shed 4 bases and J 1 base; nucleotides not matched to a gene: 3.

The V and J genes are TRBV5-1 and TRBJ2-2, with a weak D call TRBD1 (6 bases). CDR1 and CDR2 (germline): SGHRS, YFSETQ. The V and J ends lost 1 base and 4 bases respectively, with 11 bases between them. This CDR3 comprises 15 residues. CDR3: CASSLKGDGTGELFF. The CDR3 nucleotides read TGCGCCAGCAGCTTGAAGGGGGACGGCACCGGGGAGCTGTTTTTT.

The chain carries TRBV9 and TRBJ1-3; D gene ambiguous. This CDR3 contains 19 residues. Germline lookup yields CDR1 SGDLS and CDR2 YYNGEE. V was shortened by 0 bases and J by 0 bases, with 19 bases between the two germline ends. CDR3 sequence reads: CASSVDHLARLSSGNTIYF. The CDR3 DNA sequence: TGTGCCAGCAGCGTAGATCACCTGGCTCGACTTAGCTCTGGAAACACCATATATTTT.

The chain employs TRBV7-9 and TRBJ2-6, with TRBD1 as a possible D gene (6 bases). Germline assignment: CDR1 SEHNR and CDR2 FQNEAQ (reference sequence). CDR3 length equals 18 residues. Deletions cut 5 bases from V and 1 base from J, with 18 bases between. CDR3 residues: CASSPTQGKLSGANVLTF. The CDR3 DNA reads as TGTGCCAGCAGCCCTACACAGGGAAAATTATCTGGGGCCAACGTCCTGACTTTC.

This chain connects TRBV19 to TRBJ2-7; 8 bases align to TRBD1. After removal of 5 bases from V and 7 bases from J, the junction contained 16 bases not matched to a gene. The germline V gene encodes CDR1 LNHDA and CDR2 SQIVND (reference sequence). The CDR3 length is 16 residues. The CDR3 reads CASSHTTGVPAGEQYF. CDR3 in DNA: TGTGCCAGTAGTCACACGACAGGGGTGCCCGCGGGGGAGCAGTACTTC.

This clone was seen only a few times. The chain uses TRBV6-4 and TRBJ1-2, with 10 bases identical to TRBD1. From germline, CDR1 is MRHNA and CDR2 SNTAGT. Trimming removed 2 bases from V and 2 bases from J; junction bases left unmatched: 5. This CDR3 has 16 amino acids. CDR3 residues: CASSDGGQGYNYGYTF. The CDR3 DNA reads TGTGCCAGCAGTGACGGGGGACAGGGGTACAACTATGGCTACACCTTC.

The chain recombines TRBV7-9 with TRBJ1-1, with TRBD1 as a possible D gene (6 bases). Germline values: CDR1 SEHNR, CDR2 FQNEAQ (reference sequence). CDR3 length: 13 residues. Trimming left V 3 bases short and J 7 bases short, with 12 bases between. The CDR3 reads CASSFNRDDEAFF. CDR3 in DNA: TGTGCCAGCAGCTTTAACAGGGACGATGAAGCTTTCTTT.

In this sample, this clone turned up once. In DNA form, the CDR3 reads TGTGCCAGTAGTATAGGGACAGGGAGGAACTATGGCTACACCTTC. It codes for CASSIGTGRNYGYTF. The chain combines TRBV19 with TRBJ1-2, with 8 bases that match TRBD1. This CDR3 spans 15 amino acids. The germline CDR1 and CDR2 sequences are LNHDA and SQIVND (reference sequence). V shed 1 base, J shed 2 bases, and the junction held 3 bases outside the gene matches. Filled out from reference TRBV19 and TRBJ1-2, the complete variable domain reads DGGITQSPKYLFRKEGQNVTLSCEQNLNHDAMYWYRQDPGQGLRLIYYSQIVNDFQKGDIAEGYSVSREKKESFPLTVTSAQKNPTAFYLCASSIGTGRNYGYTFGSGTRLTVV.

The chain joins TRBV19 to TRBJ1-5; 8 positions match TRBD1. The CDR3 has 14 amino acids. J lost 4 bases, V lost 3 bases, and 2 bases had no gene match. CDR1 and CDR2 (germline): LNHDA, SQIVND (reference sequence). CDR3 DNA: TGTGCCAGTAGTATCACAGGGGGGAATCAGCCCCAGCATTTT. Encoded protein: CASSITGGNQPQHF.

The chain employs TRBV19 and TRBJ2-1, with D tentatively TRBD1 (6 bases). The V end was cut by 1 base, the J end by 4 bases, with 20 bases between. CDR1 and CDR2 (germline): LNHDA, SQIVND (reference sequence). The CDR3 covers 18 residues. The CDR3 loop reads CASSIGMSGAGVYNEQFF. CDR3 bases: TGTGCCAGTAGTATAGGAATGTCCGGTGCAGGGGTATACAATGAGCAGTTCTTC.

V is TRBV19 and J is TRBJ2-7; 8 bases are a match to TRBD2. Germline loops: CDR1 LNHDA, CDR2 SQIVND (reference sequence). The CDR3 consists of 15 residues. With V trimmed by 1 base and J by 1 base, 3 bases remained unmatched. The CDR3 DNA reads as TGTGCCAGTAGTATAGGAGCGGGAGTGTCCTACGAGCAGTACTTC. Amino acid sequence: CASSIGAGVSYEQYF. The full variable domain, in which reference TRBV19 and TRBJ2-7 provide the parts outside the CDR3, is DGGITQSPKYLFRKEGQNVTLSCEQNLNHDAMYWYRQDPGQGLRLIYYSQIVNDFQKGDIAEGYSVSREKKESFPLTVTSAQKNPTAFYLCASSIGAGVSYEQYFGPGTRLTVT.

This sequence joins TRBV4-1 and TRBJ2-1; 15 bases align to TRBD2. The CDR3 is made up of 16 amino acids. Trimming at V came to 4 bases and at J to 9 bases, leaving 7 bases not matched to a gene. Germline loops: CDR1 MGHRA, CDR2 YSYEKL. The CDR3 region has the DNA TGCGCCAGCAGCCGCGGACTAGCGGGAGGGTCTGGTGAGCAGTTCTTC. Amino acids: CASSRGLAGGSGEQFF.

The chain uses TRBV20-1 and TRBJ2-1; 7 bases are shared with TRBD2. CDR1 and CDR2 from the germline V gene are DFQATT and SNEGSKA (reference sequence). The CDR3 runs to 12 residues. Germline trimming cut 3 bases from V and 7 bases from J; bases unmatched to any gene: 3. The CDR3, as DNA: TGCAGTGCTAGTGGGAGGGAAAATGAGCAGTTCTTC. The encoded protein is CSASGRENEQFF.

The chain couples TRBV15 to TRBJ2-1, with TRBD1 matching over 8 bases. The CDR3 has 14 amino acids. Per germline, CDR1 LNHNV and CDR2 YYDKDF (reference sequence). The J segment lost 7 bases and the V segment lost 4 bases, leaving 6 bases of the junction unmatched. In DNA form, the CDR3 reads TGTGCCACCAGCACCCGACAGGGGCGGAATGAGCAGTTCTTC. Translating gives CATSTRQGRNEQFF.

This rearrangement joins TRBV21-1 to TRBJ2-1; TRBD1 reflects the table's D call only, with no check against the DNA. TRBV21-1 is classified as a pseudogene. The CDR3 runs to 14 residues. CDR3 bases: TGTGCCAGCAGCAAAAACAGGGGAGGCAATGAGCAGTTCTTC. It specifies CASSKNRGGNEQFF.